The rows below give T cell receptor beta chains drawn from one sample of a study of regulatory T cells in long-lasting Graves disease. A single record per CDR3 protein comes from TCRdb applying MiXCR to the multiplex PCR reads. The profile shows under 300,000 distinct CDR3 sequences, around 20% of them singletons. The sample was peripheral blood mononuclear cells (PBMCs), taken at new diagnosis, from a patient treated with antithyroid drugs. These receptors were collected from a female donor with Graves disease. CDR3s include the opening cysteine and the closing phenylalanine or tryptophan. The D gene is left open where the match is weak. The size of a clone is reported for some rows only, either as once, few or many, or as a class for expanded clones.

.,TRBJ2-6,TRBV12-3/TRBV12-4,.,CASSPQSSGANVLTF,TGTGCCAGCAGCCCCCAGTCCTCTGGGGCCAACGTCCTGACTTTC
.,TRBJ2-7,TRBV9,many,CASSPGESYEQYF,TGTGCCAGCAGCCCCGGAGAATCCTACGAGCAGTACTTC
TRBD2,TRBJ2-3,TRBV5-1,many,CASSLLAGDDTQYF,TGCGCCAGCAGCCTCCTAGCGGGAGACGATACGCAGTATTTT
.,TRBJ2-1,TRBV5-4,many,CASSLNLAPNEQFF,TGTGCCAGCAGCTTAAATCTTGCACCTAATGAGCAGTTCTTC
.,TRBJ2-5,TRBV4-1,many,CASSPSPSGPFGGNQETQYF,TGCGCCAGCAGCCCTTCCCCTTCAGGACCTTTTGGGGGGAACCAAGAGACCCAGTACTTC
TRBD1,TRBJ2-2,TRBV4-2,.,CASSLTGTVTGELFF,TGTGCCAGCAGCCTCACCGGGACAGTCACCGGGGAGCTGTTTTTT
.,TRBJ2-2,TRBV7-6,.,CASNLGGTGELFF,TGTGCCAGCAACTTAGGGGGTACCGGGGAGCTGTTTTTT
TRBD1,TRBJ1-5,TRBV19,few,CASREEGAGNQPQHF,TGTGCCAGCCGCGAAGAGGGGGCCGGCAATCAGCCCCAGCATTTT
.,TRBJ2-3,TRBV5-5,many,CASTQMGEATQYF,TGTGCCAGCACCCAAATGGGGGAGGCTACGCAGTATTTT
.,TRBJ2-3,TRBV6-1,.,CASSDSGQGTDTQYF,TGTGCCAGCAGTGACTCTGGGCAGGGCACAGATACGCAGTATTTT
TRBD1,TRBJ1-1,TRBV10-3,many,CAISEEGRGSPEAFF,TGTGCCATCAGTGAGGAGGGCAGGGGGTCCCCTGAAGCTTTCTTT
.,TRBJ2-7,TRBV29-1,many,CSVQTVTYEQYF,TGCAGCGTTCAGACGGTCACCTACGAGCAGTACTTC
TRBD1,TRBJ1-2,TRBV5-6,.,CASSLKGDSGISYGHTF,TGTGCCAGCAGCTTGAAAGGGGACAGCGGGATAAGCTATGGCCACACCTTC
.,TRBJ2-7,TRBV20-1,many,CSGQTTYEQYF,TGCAGTGGGCAAACTACCTACGAGCAGTACTTC
.,TRBJ2-3,TRBV20-1,.,CSASGGESSTDTQYF,TGCAGTGCTAGTGGGGGAGAGTCTAGCACAGATACGCAGTATTTT
.,TRBJ1-5,TRBV12-3/TRBV12-4,.,CASRGGWGDGNQPQHF,TGTGCCAGCAGGGGGGGGTGGGGGGACGGCAATCAGCCCCAGCATTTT
.,TRBJ1-6,TRBV12-3/TRBV12-4,.,CASTKTWPLHF,TGTGCCAGCACCAAAACTTGGCCCCTCCACTTT
.,TRBJ2-1,TRBV27,many,CASSFYGFDNEQFF,TGTGCCAGCAGTTTCTACGGCTTCGACAATGAGCAGTTCTTC
TRBD1,TRBJ2-4,TRBV7-9,many,CASSQWTGEGIQYF,TGTGCCAGCAGCCAATGGACAGGGGAGGGCATTCAGTACTTC
TRBD1,TRBJ1-1,TRBV11-2,many,CASSLRDSPNTEAFF,TGTGCCAGCAGCCTACGGGACAGCCCGAACACTGAAGCTTTCTTT
TRBD1,TRBJ1-5,TRBV27,many,CASRDRGGNSNQPQHF,TGTGCCAGCCGGGACAGGGGTGGGAATAGCAATCAGCCCCAGCATTTT
.,TRBJ1-5,TRBV2,many,CASRRQEETPQHF,TGTGCCAGCCGGAGGCAGGAAGAGACGCCCCAGCATTTT
TRBD1,TRBJ2-1,TRBV20-1,many,CSASQGQGLNEQFF,TGCAGTGCTAGCCAGGGACAGGGGCTCAATGAGCAGTTCTTC
.,TRBJ1-2,TRBV6-1,few,CASRVGYGYTF,TGTGCCAGCCGGGTTGGGTATGGCTACACCTTC
.,TRBJ2-1,TRBV2,.,CASSFGKDEQFF,TGTGCCAGCAGTTTCGGGAAAGATGAGCAGTTCTTC
.,TRBJ2-3,TRBV7-9,many,CASSFGVFADTQYF,TGTGCCAGCAGCTTTGGGGTATTTGCAGATACGCAGTATTTT
TRBD2,TRBJ2-1,TRBV5-4,few,CASSPVLSGGGNEQFF,TGTGCCAGCAGCCCGGTGCTGAGCGGGGGGGGAAATGAGCAGTTCTTC
TRBD1,TRBJ2-3,TRBV9,.,CASSVAQGADTQYF,TGTGCCAGCAGCGTAGCACAGGGGGCAGATACGCAGTATTTT
.,TRBJ2-1,TRBV5-1,.,CASSSECRVCYNEQFF,TGCGCCAGCAGCTCTGAATGCAGGGTATGCTACAATGAGCAGTTCTTC
.,TRBJ1-2,TRBV2,.,CASSDGAANYGYTF,TGTGCCAGCAGTGATGGGGCGGCTAACTATGGCTACACCTTC
.,TRBJ2-7,TRBV6-2/TRBV6-3,.,CASRDPTYEQYF,TGTGCCAGTAGGGACCCCACCTACGAGCAGTACTTC
TRBD1,TRBJ1-4,TRBV5-1,many,CASSLAKTGTDEKLFF,TGCGCCAGCAGCTTGGCCAAGACAGGGACCGATGAAAAACTGTTTTTT
.,TRBJ2-7,TRBV9,many,CASSESPDGYYEQYF,TGTGCCAGCAGCGAATCCCCGGACGGTTACTACGAGCAGTACTTC
TRBD1,TRBJ1-5,TRBV19,many,CASRGWQGDQPQHF,TGTGCCAGTAGGGGATGGCAGGGGGATCAGCCCCAGCATTTT
TRBD2,TRBJ2-1,TRBV14,few,CASSPLKSGGLISYNEQFF,TGTGCCAGCAGCCCGTTAAAGTCGGGGGGGCTTATCTCCTACAATGAGCAGTTCTTC
TRBD1,TRBJ2-3,TRBV9,many,CASSVEGQVTDTQYF,TGTGCCAGCAGCGTAGAGGGACAGGTCACAGATACGCAGTATTTT
TRBD2,TRBJ2-1,TRBV7-9,many,CASSAGLAIDEQFF,TGTGCCAGCAGCGCGGGACTAGCGATCGATGAGCAGTTCTTC
TRBD2,TRBJ2-7,TRBV10-3,.,CAISGGSGGSYEQYF,TGTGCCATCAGTGGTGGGAGCGGGGGGAGTTACGAGCAGTACTTC